Following are 20 T cell receptor beta chains from one sample sequenced in a study of blood T cell repertoires in COVID-19. Libraries were prepared by immunoSEQ multiplex PCR; TCRdb keeps only in-frame clonotypes and omits some of them. The sample holds some 130,000 clones, roughly 80% seen once. The specimen was peripheral blood. The source is a man aged 60 to 75 who had recovered from COVID-19.

This rearrangement joins TRBV25-1 to TRBJ2-2; 7 bases match TRBD1. V was pared by 9 bases and J by 2 bases, with 6 bases of the junction left unmatched. The CDR3 consists of 14 residues. In germline, CDR1 is MGHDK, CDR2 SYGVNS. The CDR3 sequence: CASVEGANTGELFF. The CDR3 nucleotides are TGTGCCAGTGTCGAGGGGGCTAACACCGGGGAGCTGTTTTTT.

V gene TRBV5-1 combines with J gene TRBJ1-1, with 7 positions matching TRBD1. This CDR3 is built from 15 residues. CDR1 SGHRS and CDR2 YFSETQ come from the germline V gene. J gave up 5 bases and V 0 bases, and 7 bases lay outside the gene matches. The CDR3 region is CASSLEGRGFTEAFF. Written as DNA, the CDR3 is TGCGCCAGCAGCTTGGAAGGCAGGGGGTTTACTGAAGCTTTCTTT.

The V gene is TRBV3-1 (or the pseudogene TRBV3-2), the J gene TRBJ1-1; 9 bases agree with TRBD1. Germline-derived CDR1 and CDR2 are LGHDT and YNNKEL (reference sequence). Germline trimming cut 1 base from V and 1 base from J; bases unmatched to any gene: 10. This CDR3 spans 18 amino acids. CDR3 amino acids: CASSQAGKQGASNTEAFF. The CDR3 nucleotides read TGTGCCAGCAGCCAAGCCGGAAAACAGGGGGCTTCGAACACTGAAGCTTTCTTT.

This clone has only one observation. The chain has TRBV12-5 and TRBJ1-2, with D possibly TRBD1 on 6 matching bases. The CDR3 has 13 amino acids. Germline CDR1 reads LGHNT; CDR2 reads FRNRAP. V gave up 0 bases and J gave up 8 bases, with 10 bases separating them. The CDR3 region is CASGLVPTGGYTF. CDR3 coding DNA: TGTGCTAGTGGTTTGGTACCGACAGGAGGCTACACCTTC.

J is TRBJ2-1 and V is TRBV20-1; 9 bases align to TRBD2. The CDR3 has 15 amino acids. The germline CDR1 and CDR2 sequences are DFQATT and SNEGSKA (reference sequence). V lost 3 bases to trimming and J lost 8 bases; unmatched junction nucleotides: 11. CDR3: CSASEVASGKDEQFF. The CDR3, as DNA: TGCAGTGCTAGTGAGGTTGCTAGCGGGAAGGATGAGCAGTTCTTC.

This clone showed up just once. V and J are TRBV7-9 and TRBJ2-5; the D gene is possibly TRBD2 (6 bases). In germline, CDR1 is SEHNR, CDR2 FQNEAQ (reference sequence). This CDR3 is 15 amino acids long. V shed 5 bases and J shed 5 bases, with 18 bases lying between them. CDR3 sequence reads: CASSPQRASGETQYF. The CDR3 region has the DNA TGTGCCAGCAGCCCACAGCGGGCCTCGGGCGAGACCCAGTACTTC. The full variable domain, rest sourced from reference TRBV7-9 and TRBJ2-5, is DTGVSQNPRHKITKRGQNVTFRCDPISEHNRLYWYRQTLGQGPEFLTYFQNEAQLEKSRLLSDRFSAERPKGSFSTLEIQRTEQGDSAMYLCASSPQRASGETQYFGPGTRLLVL.

CDR3 DNA: TGTGCCAGTAGTATATCACAGGGTGGGGGAGAGACCCAGTACTTC. This gives the protein CASSISQGGGETQYF. The V and J genes are TRBV19 and TRBJ2-5; D is possibly TRBD1 (6 bases). Per germline, CDR1 LNHDA and CDR2 SQIVND (reference sequence). There are 15 residues in the CDR3. Trimming took off 2 bases at V and 4 bases at J, with 14 bases between the two ends.

This clone was found a few times. The chain links TRBV7-2 to TRBJ1-1, with D hard to call. This CDR3 is built from 12 residues. Looked up from germline, CDR1 is SGHTA and CDR2 is FQGNSA. V was pared by 5 bases and J by 9 bases, with 13 bases between. Written as DNA, the CDR3 is TGTGCCAGCAGCCCTAACGGCGGCCAAGCTTTCTTT. This sequence encodes CASSPNGGQAFF.

V usage is TRBV7-9 and J usage is TRBJ2-3; possible D gene TRBD2, 5 bases. The length of the CDR3 is 15 residues. V lost 5 bases, J lost 3 bases, and 15 bases lay in between. CDR1 SEHNR and CDR2 FQNEAQ come from the germline V gene (reference sequence). DNA for the CDR3: TGTGCCAGCAGCCCCGGAGAATTAGCGACAGATACGCAGTATTTT. This codes for CASSPGELATDTQYF.

The chain employs TRBV28 and TRBJ2-7; 9 positions match TRBD1. The junction had 7 bases not matched to a gene; V was cut back by 10 bases and J by 6 bases. The germline CDR1 and CDR2 sequences are MDHEN and SYDVKM. This CDR3 has 12 residues. In DNA, the CDR3 is TGTGCCACCTGGGACAGGGCCTCCGAGCAGTACTTC. Translating gives CATWDRASEQYF.

This chain links TRBV4-3 with TRBJ2-1; D is perhaps TRBD2 (7 bases). CDR1 and CDR2 from the germline V gene are LGHNA and YSLEER. This CDR3 comprises 20 residues. Trimming cost V 1 base and J 0 bases, with 22 bases left between them. The chain's CDR3 is CASSQAPSGAGAFSYNEQFF. Written as DNA, the CDR3 is TGCGCCAGCAGCCAAGCCCCCTCCGGGGCGGGGGCCTTCTCCTACAATGAGCAGTTCTTC.

This clone was found once. The chain links TRBV19 to TRBJ2-7; D not certain. Germline CDR1 LNHDA, CDR2 SQIVND (reference sequence). This CDR3 is 15 amino acids long. The V end lost 3 bases, the J end lost 1 base, and 13 bases lay between the germline ends. CDR3 in DNA: TGTGCCAGTAGTATTATGGAGTCGGAATCCTACGAGCAGTACTTC. This codes for CASSIMESESYEQYF.

This clone has just one count. The V call is TRBV27, the J call TRBJ2-2, with D possibly being TRBD2 (6 bases). Germline V CDR1 and CDR2: MNHEY, SMNVEV (reference sequence). This CDR3 region has 15 residues. The V end was cut by 8 bases, the J end by 4 bases, with 17 bases between. The CDR3 DNA follows: TGTGCCAGCGGGCGGGGCGTTCAGGGCACCGGGGAGCTGTTTTTT. Protein: CASGRGVQGTGELFF.

This clone was detected a few times. The chain employs TRBV7-9 and TRBJ2-7, with 8 bases lining up with TRBD1. The CDR3 consists of 16 residues. With 5 bases clipped from V and 3 bases from J, the junction kept 12 bases outside the gene matches. Germline-derived CDR1 and CDR2 are SEHNR and FQNEAQ (reference sequence). CDR3 in DNA: TGTGCCAGCAGCCTAACCCCCGGGACAGGAAGCTACGAGCAGTACTTC. Its translation: CASSLTPGTGSYEQYF.

This clone has more than one count but fewer than ten. The V and J genes are TRBV11-2 and TRBJ2-7; TRBD2 might be the D (6 bases). The CDR3 is 14 residues long. Per the germline V gene, CDR1 is SGHAT and CDR2 is FQNNGV. Trimming stripped 7 bases from V and 1 base from J, with 14 bases between. The CDR3 loop reads CASTFLAVSYEQYF. In DNA form, the CDR3 reads TGTGCCAGCACTTTCTTAGCGGTTTCCTACGAGCAGTACTTC.

The V gene is TRBV5-1, the J gene TRBJ1-1; tentative D call: TRBD1 (6 bases). Trimming took off 4 bases at V and 1 base at J, with 17 bases between the two ends. CDR3 size: 16 residues. CDR1 and CDR2 from the germline V gene are SGHRS and YFSETQ. CDR3 region: CASSPRDVGANTEAFF. As DNA, the CDR3 is TGCGCCAGCAGCCCCCGGGACGTGGGGGCGAACACTGAAGCTTTCTTT.

J is TRBJ2-3 and V is TRBV29-1; no reliable D call. The germline V gene has CDR1 SQVTM and CDR2 ANQGSEA. The CDR3 has 15 amino acids. V was shortened by 7 bases and J by 0 bases, with 17 bases between the two germline ends. In nucleotides, the CDR3 is TGCAGCGCTGGCCTACTCCAAGCAAGCACAGATACGCAGTATTTT. It is translated as CSAGLLQASTDTQYF.

The chain combines TRBV7-2 with TRBJ1-6, with D maybe TRBD1 (5 bases). Trimming left V 8 bases short and J 6 bases short, with 17 bases between. Germline CDR1 SGHTA, CDR2 FQGNSA. The CDR3 has 15 residues. CDR3 in DNA: TGTGCCAGCGTCCAGGACAACCTTGGTAATTCACCCCTCCACTTT. It translates to CASVQDNLGNSPLHF.

This chain connects TRBV6-5 to TRBJ1-1; 9 nucleotides align to TRBD1. Per the germline V gene, CDR1 is MNHEY and CDR2 is SVGAGI. This CDR3 has 16 residues. The junction had 7 bases not matched to a gene; V was cut back by 4 bases and J by 1 base. CDR3 residues: CASSFRTGVGNTEAFF. DNA of the CDR3: TGTGCCAGCAGTTTCCGGACAGGGGTTGGGAACACTGAAGCTTTCTTT.

The chain links TRBV7-3 to TRBJ1-1; TRBD1 is a possible D gene (5 bases). This CDR3 is 15 amino acids long. CDR1 SGHTA and CDR2 FQGTGA come from the germline V gene. Trimming stripped 0 bases from V and 1 base from J, with 9 bases between. CDR3 region: CASSLTGGPNTEAFF. DNA for the CDR3: TGTGCCAGCAGCTTAACGGGGGGACCGAACACTGAAGCTTTCTTT.